This record concerns one T cell receptor beta chain sequence. Antigen: not known. V lost 0 bases, J lost 1 base, and 1 base stayed unmatched. Germline lookup yields CDR1 SGDLS and CDR2 YYNGEE. CDR3 length equals 15 residues. These data come from a study of PD-1 blockade in classical Hodgkin lymphoma. Broader study findings: Complete responders matched newly diagnosed patients in baseline diversity.

Sequencing was performed with immunoSEQ multiplex PCR; in TCRdb, only in-frame clones are kept and a portion is missing. The profile covers about 90,000 clones, with over 75% appearing a single time and roughly 3% taken by the ten largest. As for time point: cycle 4 day 1 (C4D1), after five to seven weeks of nivolumab. Brentuximab vedotin exposure varied, and every patient relapsed after autologous stem cell transplantation. The sample was peripheral blood mononuclear cells (PBMCs), taken before the fourth cycle of nivolumab. This clonotype originated in a human donor with classical Hodgkin lymphoma. The chain links TRBV9 to TRBJ2-1, with 7 bases that match TRBD1. The CDR3 region has the DNA TGTGCCAGCAGCGTAGGACAGGGTTCCTACAATGAGCAGTTCTTC. Its protein product is CASSVGQGSYNEQFF.